A single sample gave rise to the 2 T cell receptor beta chains below, sequenced in a study of shared clonotypes between healthy human individuals. Terminally differentiated effector memory CD45RA+ cells were excluded from the naive CD8 cells, which were CD45RO-negative and positively selected for CCR7. Sequenced by immunoSEQ multiplex PCR; TCRdb stores in-frame clones only, minus some. The sample lists millions of clones, about 93% occurring once. The specimen sequenced was naive CD8+ T cells from PBMCs. These TCRs come from a man younger than 30 in good health. Some clones in this sample may be carry-over from other donors' samples.

The rearrangement links TRBV5-6 to TRBJ2-7, with 10 nucleotides matching TRBD1. Trimming removed 0 bases from V and 5 bases from J; junction bases left unmatched: 8. Germline lookup yields CDR1 SGHDT and CDR2 YYEEEE. The CDR3 is 16 residues long. The CDR3 sequence: CASSLGPGTGDHEQYF. As DNA, the CDR3 is TGTGCCAGCAGCTTGGGTCCCGGGACAGGGGACCACGAGCAGTACTTC.

The chain has TRBV7-6 and TRBJ2-5; a weak D match, TRBD1 (6 bases). This CDR3 comprises 13 residues. The V gene lost 3 bases and the J gene lost 5 bases, with 10 bases spanning the gap. In germline, CDR1 is SGHVS, CDR2 FNYEAQ. CDR3 region: CASSFAGEETQYF. DNA for the CDR3: TGTGCCAGCAGCTTCGCAGGGGAGGAGACCCAGTACTTC.